This TCR beta chain was identified during a study of identical twins. Study results and limitations: Twins' surplus sharing was weaker for beta out-of-frame sequences. Whereas memory repertoires showed no such difference, abundant cord blood beta clonotypes carried fewer insertions.

Concerning this clonotype: Its target is unknown.

Carrying unique molecular identifiers, the cDNA also gained a universal primer site through template switching. TCRdb analysed the 5' RACE reads with MiXCR anew, one entry per CDR3 protein. Here the sample spans around 530,000 distinct CDR3 sequences, roughly 15% being singletons. The CDR3 runs 12 residues. CDR1 is MNHNS and CDR2 is SASEGT in the germline V gene. V was pared by 8 bases and J by 4 bases, with 5 bases of the junction left unmatched. In addition, the sample was reused for a study of yellow fever vaccine responses in identical twins.

This clonotype was sampled from a woman aged 18 to 35 in good health. The sample consisted of CD4+ T cells sorted from blood. The rearrangement uses TRBV6-1 and TRBJ2-7; 7 bases line up with TRBD1. The CDR3 sequence is CASEDRRYEQYF. CDR3 coding DNA: TGTGCCAGCGAGGACAGGAGGTACGAGCAGTACTTC.